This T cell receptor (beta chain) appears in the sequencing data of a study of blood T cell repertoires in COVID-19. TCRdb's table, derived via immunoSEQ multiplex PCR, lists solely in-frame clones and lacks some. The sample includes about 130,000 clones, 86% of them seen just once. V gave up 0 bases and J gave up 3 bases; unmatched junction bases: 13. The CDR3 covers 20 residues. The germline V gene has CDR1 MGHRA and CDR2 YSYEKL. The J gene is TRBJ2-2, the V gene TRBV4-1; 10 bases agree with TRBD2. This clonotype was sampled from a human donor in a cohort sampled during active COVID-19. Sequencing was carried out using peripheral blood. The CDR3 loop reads CASSQEGGLAGVPDTGELFF. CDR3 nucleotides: TGCGCCAGCAGCCAAGAAGGGGGGCTAGCGGGAGTACCCGACACCGGGGAGCTGTTTTTT.